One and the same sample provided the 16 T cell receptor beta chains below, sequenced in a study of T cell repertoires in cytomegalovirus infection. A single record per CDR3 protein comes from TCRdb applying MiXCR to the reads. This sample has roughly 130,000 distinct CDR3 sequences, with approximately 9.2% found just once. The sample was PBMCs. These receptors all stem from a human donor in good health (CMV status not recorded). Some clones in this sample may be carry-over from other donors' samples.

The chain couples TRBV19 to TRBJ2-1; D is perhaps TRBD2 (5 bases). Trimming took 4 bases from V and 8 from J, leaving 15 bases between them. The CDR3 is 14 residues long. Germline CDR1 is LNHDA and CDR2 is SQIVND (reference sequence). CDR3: CASSTPGRRDEQFF. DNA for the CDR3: TGTGCCAGTAGTACCCCTGGCAGGCGGGATGAGCAGTTCTTC.

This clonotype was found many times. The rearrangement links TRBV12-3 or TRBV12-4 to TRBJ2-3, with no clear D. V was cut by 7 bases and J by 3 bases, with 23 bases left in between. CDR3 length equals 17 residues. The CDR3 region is CASIIVWTLRRTDTQYF. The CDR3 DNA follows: TGTGCCAGCATAATAGTATGGACGCTCCGCCGGACAGATACGCAGTATTTT.

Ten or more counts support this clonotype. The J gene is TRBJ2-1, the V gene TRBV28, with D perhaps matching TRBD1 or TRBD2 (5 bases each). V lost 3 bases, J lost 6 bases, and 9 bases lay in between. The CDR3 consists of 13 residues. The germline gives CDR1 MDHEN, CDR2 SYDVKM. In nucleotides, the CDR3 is TGTGCCAGCAGTTTCGGGACGATCAATGAGCAGTTCTTC. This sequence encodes CASSFGTINEQFF.

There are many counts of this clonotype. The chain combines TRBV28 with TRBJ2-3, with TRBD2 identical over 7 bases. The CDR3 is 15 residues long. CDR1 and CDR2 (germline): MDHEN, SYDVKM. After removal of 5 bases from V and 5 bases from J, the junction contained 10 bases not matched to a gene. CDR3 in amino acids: CASSIPGTTQDTQYF. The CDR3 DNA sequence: TGTGCCAGCAGTATCCCCGGGACTACACAAGATACGCAGTATTTT.

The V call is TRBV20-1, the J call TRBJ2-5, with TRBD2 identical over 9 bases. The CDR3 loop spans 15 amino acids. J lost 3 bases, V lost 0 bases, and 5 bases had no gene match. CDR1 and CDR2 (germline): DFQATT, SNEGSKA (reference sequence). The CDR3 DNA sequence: TGCAGTGCTAGAGATGGGTCTAGCGGGAAAGAGACCCAGTACTTC. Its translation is CSARDGSSGKETQYF.

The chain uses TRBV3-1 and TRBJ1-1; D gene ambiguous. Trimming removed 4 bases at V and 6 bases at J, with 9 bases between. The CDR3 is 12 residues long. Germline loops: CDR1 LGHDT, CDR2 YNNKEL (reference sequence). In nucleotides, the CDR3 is TGTGCCAGCAGCCGAGGTATGGCTGAAGCTTTCTTT. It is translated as CASSRGMAEAFF.

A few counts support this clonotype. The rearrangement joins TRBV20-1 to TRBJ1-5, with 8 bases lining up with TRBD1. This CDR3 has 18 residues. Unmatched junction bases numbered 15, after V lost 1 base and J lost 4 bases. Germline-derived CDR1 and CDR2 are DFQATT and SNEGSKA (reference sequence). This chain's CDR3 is CSARGVSSGTGRNQPQHF. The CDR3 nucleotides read TGCAGTGCTAGAGGGGTGAGCTCCGGGACAGGAAGAAATCAGCCCCAGCATTTT.

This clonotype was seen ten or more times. In DNA form, the CDR3 reads TGTGCCAGCAGCGAGGGACAGGGGGGGCAAGAGACCCAGTACTTC. Translating gives CASSEGQGGQETQYF. The rearrangement uses TRBV7-2 and TRBJ2-5; 11 bases match TRBD1. The V gene end was trimmed by 5 bases and the J gene end by 2 bases; junction bases not matched to a gene: 4. This CDR3 spans 15 amino acids. CDR1 SGHTA and CDR2 FQGNSA come from the germline V gene. The variable domain in full, with the rest retrieved from reference TRBV7-2 and TRBJ2-5, is GAGVSQSPSNKVTEKGKDVELRCDPISGHTALYWYRQSLGQGLEFLIYFQGNSAPDKSGLPSDRFSAERTGGSVSTLTIQRTQQEDSAVYLCASSEGQGGQETQYFGPGTRLLVL.

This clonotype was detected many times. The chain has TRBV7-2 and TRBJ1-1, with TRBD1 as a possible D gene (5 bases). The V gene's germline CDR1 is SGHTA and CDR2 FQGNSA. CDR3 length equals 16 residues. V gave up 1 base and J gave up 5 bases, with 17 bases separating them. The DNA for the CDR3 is TGTGCCAGCAGCTTAGGCCCAGGGACTTTGGGAACTGAAGCTTTCTTT. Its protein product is CASSLGPGTLGTEAFF.

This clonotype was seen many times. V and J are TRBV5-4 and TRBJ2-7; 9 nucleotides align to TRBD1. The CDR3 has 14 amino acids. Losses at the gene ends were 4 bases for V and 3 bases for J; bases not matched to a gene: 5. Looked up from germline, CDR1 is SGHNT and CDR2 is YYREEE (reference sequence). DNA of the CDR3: TGTGCCAGCAGCCCCCAGGGACAGGGCTACGAGCAGTACTTC. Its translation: CASSPQGQGYEQYF.

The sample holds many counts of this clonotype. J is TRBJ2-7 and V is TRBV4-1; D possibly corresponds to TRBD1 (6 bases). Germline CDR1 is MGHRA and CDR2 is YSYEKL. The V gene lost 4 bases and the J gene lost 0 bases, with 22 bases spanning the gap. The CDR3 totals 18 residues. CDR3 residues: CASSLKAPRDTSSYEQYF. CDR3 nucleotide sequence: TGCGCCAGCAGCCTAAAGGCTCCCCGGGACACTAGCTCCTACGAGCAGTACTTC.

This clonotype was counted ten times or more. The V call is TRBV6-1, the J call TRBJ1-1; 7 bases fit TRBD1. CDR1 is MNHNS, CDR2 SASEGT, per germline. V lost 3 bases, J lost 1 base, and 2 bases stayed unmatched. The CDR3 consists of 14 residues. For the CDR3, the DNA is TGTGCCAGCAGTGAGAGGGGGCCGAACACTGAAGCTTTCTTT. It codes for CASSERGPNTEAFF.

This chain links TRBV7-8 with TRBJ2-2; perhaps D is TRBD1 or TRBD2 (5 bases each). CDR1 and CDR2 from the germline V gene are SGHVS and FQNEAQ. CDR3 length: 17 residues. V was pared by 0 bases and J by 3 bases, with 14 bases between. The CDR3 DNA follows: TGTGCCAGCAGCTTAGCGATCGTTCAGGGAGACACCGGGGAGCTGTTTTTT. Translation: CASSLAIVQGDTGELFF.

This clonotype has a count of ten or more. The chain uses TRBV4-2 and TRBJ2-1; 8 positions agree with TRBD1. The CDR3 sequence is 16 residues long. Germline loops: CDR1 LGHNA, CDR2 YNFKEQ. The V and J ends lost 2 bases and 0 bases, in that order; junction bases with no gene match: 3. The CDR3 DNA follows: TGTGCCAGCAGCCAAACGGACAGGGCCTCCTACAATGAGCAGTTCTTC. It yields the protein CASSQTDRASYNEQFF.

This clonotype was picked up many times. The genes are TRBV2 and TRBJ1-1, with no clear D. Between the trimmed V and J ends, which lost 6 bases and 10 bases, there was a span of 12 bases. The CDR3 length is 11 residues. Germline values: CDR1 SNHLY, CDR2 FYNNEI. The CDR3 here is CASRGGLGAFF. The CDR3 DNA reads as TGTGCCAGCAGGGGTGGGCTCGGAGCTTTCTTT.

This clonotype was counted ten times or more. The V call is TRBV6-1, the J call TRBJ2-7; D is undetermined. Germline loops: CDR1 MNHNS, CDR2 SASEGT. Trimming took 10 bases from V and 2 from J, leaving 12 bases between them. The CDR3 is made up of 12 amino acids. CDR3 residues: CATEASTYEQYF. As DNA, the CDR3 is TGTGCCACCGAGGCCTCCACCTACGAGCAGTACTTC.